This entry describes one TCR beta chain. Trimming cost V 8 bases and J 3 bases; bases outside gene matches: 10. Germline loops: CDR1 MDHEN, CDR2 SYDVKM. This CDR3 is 14 amino acids long. The sample is drawn from a study of control samples from healthy donors and cancer patients. Generated by immunoSEQ multiplex PCR, the TCRdb table keeps only in-frame clones and is missing some. The table lists approximately 170,000 clones, 88% of them singletons. This TCR was recovered from a woman aged 30 to 39 in good health. What was sequenced was blood. The rearrangement links TRBV28 to TRBJ2-7; TRBD1 agrees at 7 bases. CDR3 in amino acids: CASRKDRARYEQYF. The CDR3 DNA reads TGTGCCAGCCGAAAAGACAGGGCTCGCTACGAGCAGTACTTC.